This T cell receptor beta chain was captured by sequencing in a study of T cell responses to AZD1222 COVID-19 vaccine. Whole-study context: Second doses at about 4 or about 12 weeks were pooled.

The germline V gene encodes CDR1 SEHNR and CDR2 FQNEAQ (reference sequence). The ends were cut back, 7 bases at V and 1 base at J, with 23 bases in the middle. This CDR3 spans 19 amino acids. Details on this clone: The antigen is undetermined.

TCRdb's table, derived via immunoSEQ multiplex PCR, lists solely in-frame clones and lacks some. The sample includes some 89,000 clones, around nine tenths of them seen just once. General study findings and limits: Vaccination with two AZD1222 doses was followed by a rise in Spike-specific TCR breadth and depth. Clonal diversity may have been underestimated, and the donors were mostly white British, with more females than males. Repertoires were obtained only post-peak T cell response.

The V gene is TRBV7-9, the J gene TRBJ2-6; TRBD2 is a possible D gene (5 bases). The source was peripheral blood, collected on day 0 of AZD1222 vaccination. This TCR came from an adult in good health. The chain's CDR3 is CASNTKEAEVGSGANVLTF. In nucleotides, the CDR3 is TGTGCCAGCAACACAAAGGAGGCGGAGGTCGGATCTGGGGCCAACGTCCTGACTTTC.